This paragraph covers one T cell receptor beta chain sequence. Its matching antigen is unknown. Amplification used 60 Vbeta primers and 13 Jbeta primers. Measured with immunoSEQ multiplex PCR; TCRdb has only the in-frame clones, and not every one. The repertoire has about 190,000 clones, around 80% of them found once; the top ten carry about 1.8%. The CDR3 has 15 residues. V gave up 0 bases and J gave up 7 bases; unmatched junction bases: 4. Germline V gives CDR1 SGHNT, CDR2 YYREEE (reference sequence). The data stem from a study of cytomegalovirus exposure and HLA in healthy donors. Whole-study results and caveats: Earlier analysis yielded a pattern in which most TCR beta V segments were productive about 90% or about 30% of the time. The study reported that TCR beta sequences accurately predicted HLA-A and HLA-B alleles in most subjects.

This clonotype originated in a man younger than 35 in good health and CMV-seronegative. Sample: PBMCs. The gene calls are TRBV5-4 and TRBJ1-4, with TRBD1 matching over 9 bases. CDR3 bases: TGTGCCAGCAGCTTGGCGGGACAGGGTCTTGAAAAACTGTTTTTT. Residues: CASSLAGQGLEKLFF.